This T cell receptor (beta chain) was captured by sequencing in a study of yellow fever vaccine responses in identical twins. General study points: Among the twins, the vaccine T cell response reportedly seemed partly convergent and partly personalized.

Remarks on this clonotype: Its antigen is unidentified.

CDR1 is SGHAT and CDR2 is FQNNGV in the germline V gene. With 5 bases clipped from V and 5 bases from J, the junction kept 11 bases outside the gene matches. This CDR3 is 16 amino acids long. TCRdb redid the calling of the RT-PCR reads with MiXCR, one entry per CDR3 protein. The data contain roughly 6,900 distinct CDR3 sequences, 70% to 90% of them singletons. The receptor's source is a woman aged 18-30 years who received the yellow fever vaccine. Source: T cells from blood (PBMCs), unsorted or a sorted subset (not recorded which), taken before or after yellow fever vaccination (not recorded which). The V gene is TRBV11-2, the J gene TRBJ2-3; 9 nucleotides align to TRBD1. This chain's CDR3 is CASSVRRTGAGDTQYF. Here the CDR3 DNA reads TGTGCCAGCAGCGTTAGACGGACAGGGGCCGGAGATACGCAGTATTTT.